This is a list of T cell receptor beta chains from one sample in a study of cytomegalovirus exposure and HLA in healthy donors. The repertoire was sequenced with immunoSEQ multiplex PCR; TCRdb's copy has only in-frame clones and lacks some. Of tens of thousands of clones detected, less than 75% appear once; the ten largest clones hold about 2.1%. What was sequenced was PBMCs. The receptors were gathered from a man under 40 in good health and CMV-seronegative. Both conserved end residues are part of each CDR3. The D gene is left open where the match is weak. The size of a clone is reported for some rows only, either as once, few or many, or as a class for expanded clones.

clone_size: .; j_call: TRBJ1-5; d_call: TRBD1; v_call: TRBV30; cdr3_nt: TGTGCCTGGAGTGTACAAACAGGGGATCAGCCCCAGCATTTT; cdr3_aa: CAWSVQTGDQPQHF
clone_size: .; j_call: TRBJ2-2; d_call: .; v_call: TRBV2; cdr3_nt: TGTGCCAGCAGTGAGCAGGGAGGCGGGGAGCTGTTTTTT; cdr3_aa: CASSEQGGGELFF
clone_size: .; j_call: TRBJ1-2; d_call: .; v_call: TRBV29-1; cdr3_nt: TGCAGCGTGGAGACCGGGGCTAACTATGGCTACACCTTC; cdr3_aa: CSVETGANYGYTF
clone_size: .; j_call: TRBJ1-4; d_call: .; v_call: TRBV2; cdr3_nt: TGTGCCAGCAGCCGGAGTACTAATGAAAAACTGTTTTTT; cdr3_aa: CASSRSTNEKLFF
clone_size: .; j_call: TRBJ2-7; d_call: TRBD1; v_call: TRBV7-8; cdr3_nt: TGTGCCAGCAGCTTAGCGGGACAGGAAGCCTACGAGCAGTACTTC; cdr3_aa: CASSLAGQEAYEQYF
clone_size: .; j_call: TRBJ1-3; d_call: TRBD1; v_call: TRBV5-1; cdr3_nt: TGCGCCAGCAGCGTGGGACAGGAAAGAAACACCATATATTTT; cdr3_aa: CASSVGQERNTIYF
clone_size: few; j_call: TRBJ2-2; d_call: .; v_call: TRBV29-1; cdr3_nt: TGCAGCGTTGGGAAGGGGACACGGAAGGCCGGGGAGCTGTTTTTT; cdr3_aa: CSVGKGTRKAGELFF
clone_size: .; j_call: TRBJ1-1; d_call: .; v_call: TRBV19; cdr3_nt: TGTGCCAGTAGTTTAACTGATAACACTGAAGCTTTCTTT; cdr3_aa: CASSLTDNTEAFF
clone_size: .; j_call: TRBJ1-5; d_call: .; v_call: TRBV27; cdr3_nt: TGTGCCAGCTCAAACGGGGGCAATCAGCCCCAGCATTTT; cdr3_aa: CASSNGGNQPQHF
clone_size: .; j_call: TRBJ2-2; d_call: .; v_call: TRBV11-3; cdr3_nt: TGTGCCAGCAGCGGAAACAGGGCCGGGGAGCTGTTTTTT; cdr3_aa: CASSGNRAGELFF
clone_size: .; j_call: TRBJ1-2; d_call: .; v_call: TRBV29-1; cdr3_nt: TGCAGCGTGGACAGCGCGCTTACCCCTAACTATGGCTACACCTTC; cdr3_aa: CSVDSALTPNYGYTF
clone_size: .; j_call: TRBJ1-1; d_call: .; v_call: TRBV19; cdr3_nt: TGTGCCAGTAGTATAGATCTGGGGGGGCGGAGGACTGAAGCTTTCTTT; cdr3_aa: CASSIDLGGRRTEAFF
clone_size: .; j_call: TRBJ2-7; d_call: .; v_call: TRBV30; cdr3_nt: TGTGCCTGGGGGTGGGGAGCGGACCCCTACGAGCAGTACTTC; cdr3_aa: CAWGWGADPYEQYF
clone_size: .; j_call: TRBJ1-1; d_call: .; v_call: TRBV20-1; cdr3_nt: TGCAGTGCTGACCAGGGAACTGAAGCTTTCTTT; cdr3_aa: CSADQGTEAFF
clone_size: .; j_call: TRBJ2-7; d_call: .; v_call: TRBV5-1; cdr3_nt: TGCGCCAGCAGCTTGGATGGCGGTTACTCCTACGAGCAGTACTTC; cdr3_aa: CASSLDGGYSYEQYF
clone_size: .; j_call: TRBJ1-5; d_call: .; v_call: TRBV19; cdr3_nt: TGTGCCAGTAGTACAACAGGGTCGGGTCAGCCCCAGCATTTT; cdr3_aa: CASSTTGSGQPQHF
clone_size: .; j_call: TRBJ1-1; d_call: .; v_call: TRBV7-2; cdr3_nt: TGTGCCAGCAGTCTCGACAGGAACACTGAAGCTTTCTTT; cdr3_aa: CASSLDRNTEAFF
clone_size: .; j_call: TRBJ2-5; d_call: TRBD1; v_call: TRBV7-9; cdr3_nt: TGTTCCAGCAGCTTAGATGTTACAGGGGCGAGAGAGACCCAGTACTTC; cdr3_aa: CSSSLDVTGARETQYF
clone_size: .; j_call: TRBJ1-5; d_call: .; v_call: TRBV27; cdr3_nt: TGTGCCAGCAGTTTGGGGGCCACAGGTTTCAATCAGCCCCAGCATTTT; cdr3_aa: CASSLGATGFNQPQHF
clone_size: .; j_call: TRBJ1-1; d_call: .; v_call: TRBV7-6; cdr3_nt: TGTGCCAGCAGTCAGACAGGGAACACTGAAGCTTTCTTT; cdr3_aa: CASSQTGNTEAFF
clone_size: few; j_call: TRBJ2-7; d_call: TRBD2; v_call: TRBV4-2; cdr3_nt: TGTGCCAGCAGCCAAGTGCGGGGGAGCTCCTACGAGCAGTACTTC; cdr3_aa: CASSQVRGSSYEQYF
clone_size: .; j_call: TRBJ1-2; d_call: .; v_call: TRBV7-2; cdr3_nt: TGTGCCAGCAGCTTAGATTCGACAGGAGGCAACTATGGCTACACCTTC; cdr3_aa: CASSLDSTGGNYGYTF
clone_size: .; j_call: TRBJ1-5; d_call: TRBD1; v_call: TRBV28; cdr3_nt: TGTGCCAGCAGTTCAACTATGGACAGGGGCGGGGGTCAGCCCCAGCATTTT; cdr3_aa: CASSSTMDRGGGQPQHF
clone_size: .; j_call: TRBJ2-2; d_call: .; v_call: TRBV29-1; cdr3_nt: TGCAGCGTTGGGGTCGGAGGAGGGGAGCTGTTTTTT; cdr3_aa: CSVGVGGGELFF
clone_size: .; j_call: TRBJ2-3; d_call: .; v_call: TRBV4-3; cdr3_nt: TGCGCCAGCAGCCAAGAACTAGCCGTACCCACAGATACGCAGTATTTT; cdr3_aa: CASSQELAVPTDTQYF
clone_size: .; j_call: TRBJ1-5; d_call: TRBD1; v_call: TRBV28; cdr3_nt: TGTGCCAGCAGTTTATCCCGTTGGGGACAGGGAAGCGTCGGCAATCAGCCCCAGCATTTT; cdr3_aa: CASSLSRWGQGSVGNQPQHF
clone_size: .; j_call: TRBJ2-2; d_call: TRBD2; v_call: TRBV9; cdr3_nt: TGTGCCAGCAGCGTCCAGACTAGCGGCACCGGGGAGCTGTTTTTT; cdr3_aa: CASSVQTSGTGELFF
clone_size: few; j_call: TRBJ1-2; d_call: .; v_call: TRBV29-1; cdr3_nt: TGCAGCGTTGAGTCCCGGGAGGACTACACCTTC; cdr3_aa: CSVESREDYTF
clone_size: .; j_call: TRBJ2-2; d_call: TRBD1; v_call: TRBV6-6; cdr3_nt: TGTGCCAGCAGTTACGGGACAGGGTACACCGGGGAGCTGTTTTTT; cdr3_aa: CASSYGTGYTGELFF
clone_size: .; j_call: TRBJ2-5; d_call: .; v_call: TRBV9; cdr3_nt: TGTGCCAGCAGCCTCTACGGGACTTTACAAGAGACCCAGTACTTC; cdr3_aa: CASSLYGTLQETQYF
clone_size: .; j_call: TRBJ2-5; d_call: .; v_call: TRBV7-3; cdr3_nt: TGTGCCAGCTCCAGGTACCAAGAGACCCAGTACTTC; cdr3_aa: CASSRYQETQYF
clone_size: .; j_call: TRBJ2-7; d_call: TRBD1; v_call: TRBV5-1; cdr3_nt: TGCGCCAGCACCGCCCTGGGACAGTTAGACCGAAGCTCCTACGAGCAGTACTTC; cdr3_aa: CASTALGQLDRSSYEQYF
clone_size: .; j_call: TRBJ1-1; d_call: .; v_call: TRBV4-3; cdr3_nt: TGCGCCAGCAGCCCGGGACACGGGAACACTGAAGCTTTCTTT; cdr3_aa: CASSPGHGNTEAFF
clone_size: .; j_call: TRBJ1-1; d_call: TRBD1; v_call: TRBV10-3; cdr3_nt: TGTGCCATCAGGGGGACAGGGAGTGAAGCTTTCTTT; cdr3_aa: CAIRGTGSEAFF
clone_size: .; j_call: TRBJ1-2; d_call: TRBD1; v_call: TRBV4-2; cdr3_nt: TGTGCCAGCAGCCCTGACGGGACAGGGAACTATGGCTACACCTTC; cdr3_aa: CASSPDGTGNYGYTF
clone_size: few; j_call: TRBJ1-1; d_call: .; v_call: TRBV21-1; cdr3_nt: TGTGCCAGCAGCGAAAGGAACAGTTCGACTGAAGCTTTCTTT; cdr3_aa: CASSERNSSTEAFF
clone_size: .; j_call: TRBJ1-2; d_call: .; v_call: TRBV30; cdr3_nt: TGTGCCTGGAGTGCGGGGGTCGATGGCTACACCTTC; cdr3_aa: CAWSAGVDGYTF
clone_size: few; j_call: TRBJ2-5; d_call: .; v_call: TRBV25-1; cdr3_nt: TGTGCCAGCAGTGAATTCCCGGCGGGATTCAGTGAGACCCAGTACTTC; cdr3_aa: CASSEFPAGFSETQYF
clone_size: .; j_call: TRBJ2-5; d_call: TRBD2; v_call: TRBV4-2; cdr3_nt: TGTGCCAGCGGAGCGGGAGTCGAGATTCAAGAGACCCAGTACTTC; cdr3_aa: CASGAGVEIQETQYF
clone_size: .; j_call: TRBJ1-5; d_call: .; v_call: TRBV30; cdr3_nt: TGTGCCTGGAGTGGGGGAGGGAATCAGCCCCAGCATTTT; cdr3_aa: CAWSGGGNQPQHF
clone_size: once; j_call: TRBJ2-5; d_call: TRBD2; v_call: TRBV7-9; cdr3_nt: TGTGCCAGCAGCTTAGGGTTAGCGGGGTATGAAGAGACCCAGTACTTC; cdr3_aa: CASSLGLAGYEETQYF
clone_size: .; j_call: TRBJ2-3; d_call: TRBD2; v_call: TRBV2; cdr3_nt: TGTGCCAGCAACGGGGGGATTCGCACAGATACGCAGTATTTT; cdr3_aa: CASNGGIRTDTQYF
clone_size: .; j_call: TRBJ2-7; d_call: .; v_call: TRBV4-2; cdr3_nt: TGTGCCAGCAGCCAAGGTGAAGTAGCGACCACCTCCGAGCAGTACTTC; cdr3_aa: CASSQGEVATTSEQYF
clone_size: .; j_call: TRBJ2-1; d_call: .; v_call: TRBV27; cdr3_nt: TGTGCCAGCAGCCAGGGCCCAAACAATGAGCAGTTCTTC; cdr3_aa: CASSQGPNNEQFF
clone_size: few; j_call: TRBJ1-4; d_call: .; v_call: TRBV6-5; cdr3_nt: TGTGCCAGCAGGACGTCCAAGCTAGCCGAAAAACTGTTTTTT; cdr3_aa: CASRTSKLAEKLFF
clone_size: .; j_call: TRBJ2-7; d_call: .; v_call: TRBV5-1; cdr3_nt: TGCGCCAGCAGCTTTGGGACAAATTCCTACGAGCAGTACTTC; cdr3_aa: CASSFGTNSYEQYF
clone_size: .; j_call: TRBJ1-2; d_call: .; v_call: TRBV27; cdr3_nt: TGTGCCAGCAGTCAGGACAGTAACTATGGCTACACCTTC; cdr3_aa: CASSQDSNYGYTF
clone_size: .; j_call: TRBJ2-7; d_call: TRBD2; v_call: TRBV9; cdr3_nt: TGTGCCAGCAGCGTAGCTACCTGGGGAGGGGTGGACGAGCAGTACTTC; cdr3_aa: CASSVATWGGVDEQYF
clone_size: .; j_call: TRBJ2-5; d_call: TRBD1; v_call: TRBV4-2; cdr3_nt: TGTGCCAGCAGCCAAGATCAGGGGGCGCAAGAGACCCAGTACTTC; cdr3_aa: CASSQDQGAQETQYF
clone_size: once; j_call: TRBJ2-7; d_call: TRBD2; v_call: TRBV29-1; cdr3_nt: TGCAGCGGGTACCTAGCGGGAGGCACCTACGAGCAGTACTTC; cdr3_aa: CSGYLAGGTYEQYF
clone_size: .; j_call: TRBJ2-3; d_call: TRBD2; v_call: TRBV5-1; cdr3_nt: TGCGCCAGCAGCTTGGAGGGAGGGCCATTGGATACGCAGTATTTT; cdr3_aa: CASSLEGGPLDTQYF
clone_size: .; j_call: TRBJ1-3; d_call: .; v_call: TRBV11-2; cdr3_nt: TGTGCCAGCAGCCTCTCTGGAAACACCATATATTTT; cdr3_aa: CASSLSGNTIYF
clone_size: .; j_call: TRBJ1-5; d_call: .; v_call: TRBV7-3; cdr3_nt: TGTGCCAGCAGTTTGGATTCGGGGAATCAGCCCCAGCATTTT; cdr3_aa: CASSLDSGNQPQHF
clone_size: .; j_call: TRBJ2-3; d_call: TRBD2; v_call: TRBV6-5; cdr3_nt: TGTGCCAGCAGCCCGGGACTACCCACGGGTACGCAGTATTTT; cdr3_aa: CASSPGLPTGTQYF
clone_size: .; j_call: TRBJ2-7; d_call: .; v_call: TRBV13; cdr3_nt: TGTGCCAGCAGCCAAACCGGGACATCCTACGAGCAGTACTTC; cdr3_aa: CASSQTGTSYEQYF
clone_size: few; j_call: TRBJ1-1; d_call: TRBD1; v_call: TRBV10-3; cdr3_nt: TGTGCCCTCCGTGGGACAGGGGATAACACTGAAGCTTTCTTT; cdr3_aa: CALRGTGDNTEAFF
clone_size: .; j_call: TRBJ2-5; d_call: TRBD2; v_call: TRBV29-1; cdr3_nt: TGCAGCGTTGAAGGAGAAGCGGGGGGGAACCAAGAGACCCAGTACTTC; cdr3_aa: CSVEGEAGGNQETQYF
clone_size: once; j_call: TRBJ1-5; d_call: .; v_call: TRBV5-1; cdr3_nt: TGCGCCAGCAGCTTGGGGTCCCGGGATAGCAATCAGCCCCAGCATTTT; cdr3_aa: CASSLGSRDSNQPQHF
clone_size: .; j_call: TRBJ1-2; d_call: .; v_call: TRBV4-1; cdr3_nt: TGCGCCGCCTCGTCGGGGGGCAACTATGGCTACACCTTC; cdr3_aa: CAASSGGNYGYTF
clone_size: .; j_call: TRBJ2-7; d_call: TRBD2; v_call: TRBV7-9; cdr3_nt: TGTGCCAGCAGCTTAGGGGCCCCGGGACTAGGGTACGAGCAGTACTTC; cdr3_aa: CASSLGAPGLGYEQYF